The next 5 T cell receptor beta chains were all read from a single sample in a study of blood T cells in healthy people across ages. A second PCR of 7 to 11 cycles used a sample-barcoded 5' primer and a J-beta primer mix. In TCRdb, the 5' RACE reads were re-called with MiXCR into one record per CDR3 protein. Seen here are roughly 1,500,000 distinct CDR3 sequences, around 42% observed once, and the top ten hold less than 8%. Sequenced: blood. These receptors came from a woman under 30 in good health.

The rearrangement joins TRBV20-1 to TRBJ2-3, with D possibly matching TRBD2 (6 bases). The CDR3 sequence is 13 residues long. The V end lost 5 bases, the J end lost 3 bases, and 12 bases lay between the germline ends. The V gene's germline CDR1 is DFQATT and CDR2 SNEGSKA (reference sequence). The CDR3 spells CSALADGTDTQYF. The CDR3 region has the DNA TGCAGTGCTTTAGCGGACGGGACAGATACGCAGTATTTT.

The chain has TRBV5-1 and TRBJ2-3; maybe TRBD1 (5 bases). The germline CDR1 and CDR2 sequences are SGHRS and YFSETQ. With 5 bases removed from V and 3 bases from J, the gap between germline ends came to 16 bases. The CDR3 is 15 amino acids. CDR3 loop: CASSQRRVETDTQYF. CDR3 coding DNA: TGCGCCAGCAGTCAACGCAGGGTCGAGACAGATACGCAGTATTTT. Variable domain in full (rest from reference TRBV5-1 and TRBJ2-3): KAGVTQTPRYLIKTRGQQVTLSCSPISGHRSVSWYQQTPGQGLQFLFEYFSETQRNKGNFPGRFSGRQFSNSRSEMNVSTLELGDSALYLCASSQRRVETDTQYFGPGTRLTVL.

This rearrangement joins TRBV20-1 to TRBJ1-3; 7 positions match TRBD1. Trimming removed 5 bases from V and 0 bases from J; junction bases left unmatched: 7. CDR1 and CDR2 (germline): DFQATT, SNEGSKA (reference sequence). CDR3 length equals 15 residues. The CDR3 nucleotides read TGCAGTGCTTATCGGACAGGAAGCTCTGGAAACACCATATATTTT. It specifies CSAYRTGSSGNTIYF.

This chain links TRBV11-2 with TRBJ1-2; no definite D call. CDR3 length: 16 residues. V dropped 4 bases and J dropped 3 bases, with 18 bases sitting between them. Looked up from germline, CDR1 is SGHAT and CDR2 is FQNNGV. Written as DNA, the CDR3 is TGTGCCAGCAGCTCCCCGGGTCGAATAAAGGACTATGGCTACACCTTC. Protein: CASSSPGRIKDYGYTF.

The J gene is TRBJ2-7, the V gene TRBV2; D is possibly TRBD2 (5 bases). Trimming stripped 6 bases from V and 7 bases from J, with 16 bases between. Germline lookup yields CDR1 SNHLY and CDR2 FYNNEI. The CDR3 consists of 13 residues. CDR3 sequence reads: CASRPGSYNEQYF. CDR3 bases: TGTGCCAGCAGGCCGGGGTCTTACAATGAGCAGTACTTC.